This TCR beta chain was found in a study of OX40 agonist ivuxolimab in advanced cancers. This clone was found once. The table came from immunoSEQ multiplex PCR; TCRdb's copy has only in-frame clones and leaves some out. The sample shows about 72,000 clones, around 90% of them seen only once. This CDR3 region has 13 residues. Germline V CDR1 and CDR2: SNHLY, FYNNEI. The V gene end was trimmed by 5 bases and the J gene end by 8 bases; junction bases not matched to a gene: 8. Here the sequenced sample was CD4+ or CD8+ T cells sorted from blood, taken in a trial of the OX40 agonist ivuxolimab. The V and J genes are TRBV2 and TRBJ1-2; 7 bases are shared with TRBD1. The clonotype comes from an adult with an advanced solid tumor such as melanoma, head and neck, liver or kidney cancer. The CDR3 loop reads CASSPPTGFGYTF. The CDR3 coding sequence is TGTGCCAGCAGTCCCCCGACAGGGTTCGGCTACACCTTC.